The present T cell receptor (beta chain) was sequenced within a study of graft-versus-host responses after intestinal transplantation. Study in general: Following induction with anti-thymocyte globulin, all recipients were given tacrolimus and steroids for approximately three years.

Clones were read by immunoSEQ multiplex PCR, and TCRdb kept only the in-frame ones, dropping some. The sample lists some 120,000 clones; roughly nine tenths were seen once. The CDR3 is 16 residues long. Trimming cost V 2 bases and J 7 bases, with 21 bases left between them. The germline CDR1 and CDR2 sequences are SGHDT and YYEEEE. In the case of this clone: Its antigen is currently unknown.

Study-level results: Detected in recipient marrow were GvH clones, some of which were first observed in ileum or blood.

The chain couples TRBV5-6 to TRBJ1-1; D is possibly TRBD1 (5 bases). Sequenced material: unstimulated CD4+ T cells sorted from spleen or lymph node cells, taken before intestinal transplant. This TCR derives from a human donor who received an intestinal transplant. CDR3 in DNA: TGTGCCAGCAGCTTTTTCCCCGGGGGAGGGGTGGTTGAAGCTTTCTTT. Encoded protein: CASSFFPGGGVVEAFF.